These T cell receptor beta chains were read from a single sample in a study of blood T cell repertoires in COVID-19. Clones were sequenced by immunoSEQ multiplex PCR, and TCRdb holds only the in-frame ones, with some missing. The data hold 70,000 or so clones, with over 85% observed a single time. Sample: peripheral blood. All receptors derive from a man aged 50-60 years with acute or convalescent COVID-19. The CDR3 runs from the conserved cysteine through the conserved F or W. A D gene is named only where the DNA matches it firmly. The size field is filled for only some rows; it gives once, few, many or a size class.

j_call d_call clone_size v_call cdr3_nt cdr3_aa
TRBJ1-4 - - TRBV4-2 TGTGCCAGCAGCCTCCAAGGGGCGACGATTGGAAAACTGTTTTTT CASSLQGATIGKLFF
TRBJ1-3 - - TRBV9 TGTGCCAGCGGCAACACCATATATTTT CASGNTIYF
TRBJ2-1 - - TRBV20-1 TGCAGTGCTCGTTCCTACAATGAGCAGTTCTTC CSARSYNEQFF
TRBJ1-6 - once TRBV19 TGTGCCAGTAGTATAGGTCTGAGGTCCCACTTT CASSIGLRSHF
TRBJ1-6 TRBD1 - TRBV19 TGTGCCAGTAGTATAAGGGACAGGGGGCTCGAAAATTCACCCCTCCACTTT CASSIRDRGLENSPLHF
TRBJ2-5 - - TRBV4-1 TGCGCCAGCAGCCAGGCGGGAAATGGGGGACAAGAGACCCAGTACTTC CASSQAGNGGQETQYF
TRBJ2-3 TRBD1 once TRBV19 TGTGCCAGTAGTATCCCGTCCGGGACAGGGGCCGCAGATACGCAGTATTTT CASSIPSGTGAADTQYF
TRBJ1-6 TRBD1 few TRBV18 TGTGCCAGCTCACCTGGACAGGGGGATTTCTCCCCCCTCCACTTT CASSPGQGDFSPLHF
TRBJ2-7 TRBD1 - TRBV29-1 TGCAGCGCCGGACCAGGGGGCTACGAGCAGTACTTC CSAGPGGYEQYF
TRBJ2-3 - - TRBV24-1 TGTGCCACCCGGGGTGACACAGATACGCAGTATTTT CATRGDTDTQYF
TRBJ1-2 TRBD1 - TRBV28 TGTGCCAGCAGACAGGGGTTAAGCGGCTACACCTTC CASRQGLSGYTF
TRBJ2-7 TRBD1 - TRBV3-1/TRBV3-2 TGTGCCAGCAGCCAAGAGGACAGGGACGAGCAGTACTTC CASSQEDRDEQYF
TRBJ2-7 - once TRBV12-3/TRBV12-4 TGTGCCAGCCGGGACACCAGATACGAGCAGTACTTC CASRDTRYEQYF
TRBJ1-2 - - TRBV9 TGTGCCAGCAGCGTAGAGTCGGGTCGGAACTATGGCTACACCTTC CASSVESGRNYGYTF
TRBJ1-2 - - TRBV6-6 TGTGCCAGCAGTTCGTCAGGGCCCTATGGCTACACCTTC CASSSSGPYGYTF
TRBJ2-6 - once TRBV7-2 TGTGCCAGCAGCTTCAGGGGTTCTGGGGCCAACGTCCTGACTTTC CASSFRGSGANVLTF
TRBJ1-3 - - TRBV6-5 TGTGCCAGCACCGCACGAGACTTCCCTGGAAACACCATATATTTT CASTARDFPGNTIYF
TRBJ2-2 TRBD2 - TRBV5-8 TGTGCCAGCAGCTTGGGACTAGCGGGGGCCTATACCACGAACACCGGGGAGCTGTTTTTT CASSLGLAGAYTTNTGELFF
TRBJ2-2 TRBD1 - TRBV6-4 TGTGCCAGCAGCCCCTACCCCCCTGGACAGGGAGGTACCGGGGAGCTGTTTTTT CASSPYPPGQGGTGELFF
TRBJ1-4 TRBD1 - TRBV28 TGTGCCAGCAGTTCCACAGGGGCTGCGACGGAAAAACTGTTTTTT CASSSTGAATEKLFF
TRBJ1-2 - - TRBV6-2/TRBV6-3 TGTGCCAGCAGTTCCATTTTGGGCAGTATTAACTATGGCTACACCTTC CASSSILGSINYGYTF
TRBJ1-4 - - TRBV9 TGTGCCAGCAGCGCCGGCCAGGGGTTGAATGAAAAACTGTTTTTT CASSAGQGLNEKLFF
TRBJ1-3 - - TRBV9 TGTGCCAGCAGCGTAGTTAGCTCTGGAAACACCATATATTTT CASSVVSSGNTIYF
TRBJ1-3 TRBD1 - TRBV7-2 TGTGCCAGCAGCCTAACAGGGGTCGGAAACACCATATATTTT CASSLTGVGNTIYF
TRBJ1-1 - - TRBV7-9 TGTGCCAGCAGCTTATACACGTCGAACACTGAAGCTTTCTTT CASSLYTSNTEAFF
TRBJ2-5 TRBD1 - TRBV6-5 TGTGCCATGGACTTGGGACAGGGAGGTTTAGAGACCCAGTACTTC CAMDLGQGGLETQYF
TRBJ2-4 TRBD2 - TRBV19 TGTGCCAGTAGTAGGAGGGAATTTAGGACTAGCGGGCACAAAAACATTCAGTACTTC CASSRREFRTSGHKNIQYF
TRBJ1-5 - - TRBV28 TGTGCCAGCCGCCCTGGGGGGGCAGGTGGCAATCAGCCCCAGCATTTT CASRPGGAGGNQPQHF
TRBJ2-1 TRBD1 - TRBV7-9 TGTGCCAGCAGCTTTACAACCGGGACAGGGCTTTCCTACAATGAGCAGTTCTTC CASSFTTGTGLSYNEQFF
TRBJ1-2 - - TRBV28 TGTGCCAGCAGTACGTCTCACTACGCATCTGGCTACACCTTC CASSTSHYASGYTF
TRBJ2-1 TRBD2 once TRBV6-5 TGTGCCAGCAGTCTAGCGGGAAAGCCGGGAATAGAGCAGTTCTTC CASSLAGKPGIEQFF
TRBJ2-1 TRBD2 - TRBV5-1 TGCGCCAGCAGTCGGAGACGGGAGGTAAACAATGAGCAGTTCTTC CASSRRREVNNEQFF
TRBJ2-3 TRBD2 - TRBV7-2 TGTGCCAGCAGCTCTCCTAGCGGGGGGTGGGACTTCACAGATACGCAGTATTTT CASSSPSGGWDFTDTQYF
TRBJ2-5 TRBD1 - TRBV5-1 TGCGCCAGCACCCCAGGGGGCCAGCAAGAGACCCAGTACTTC CASTPGGQQETQYF
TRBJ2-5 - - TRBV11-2 TGTGCCAGCAGCTTAGGAACGGGAAACGTTCAAGAGACCCAGTACTTC CASSLGTGNVQETQYF
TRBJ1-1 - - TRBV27 TGTGCCAGCAGTTTATCCCAGGGGAACACTGAAGCTTTCTTT CASSLSQGNTEAFF
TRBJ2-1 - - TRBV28 TGTGCCAGCAGTAACTCGCTGGGGAGTGGTAGTGAGCAGTTCTTC CASSNSLGSGSEQFF
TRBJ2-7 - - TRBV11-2 TGTGCCAGCAGCAACACAGCCTACGAGCAGTACTTC CASSNTAYEQYF
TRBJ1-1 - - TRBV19 TGTGCCAGTAGTATAGCATCAGTGATGAACACTGAAGCTTTCTTT CASSIASVMNTEAFF
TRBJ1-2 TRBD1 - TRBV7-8 TGTGCCAGCAGCCGGGACAGTGGAAACTATGGCTACACCTTC CASSRDSGNYGYTF
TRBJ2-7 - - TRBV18 TGTGCCAGCTCACCGCGGGTAAGCTCCTACGAGCAGTACTTC CASSPRVSSYEQYF
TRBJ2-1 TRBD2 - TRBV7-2 TGTGCCAGCAGCTTAGCGCAGAGCGGGGGCAATGAGCAGTTCTTC CASSLAQSGGNEQFF
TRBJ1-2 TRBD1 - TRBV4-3 TGCGCCAGCAGCCAAGATCCGGGACAGGGGGGATATGGCTACACCTTC CASSQDPGQGGYGYTF
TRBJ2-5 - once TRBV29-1 TGCAGCGTTGAGGATAGTCTGGACTGGAGGTACCAAGAGACCCAGTACTTC CSVEDSLDWRYQETQYF
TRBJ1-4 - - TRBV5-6 TGTGCCAGCAGCTTTGGCGGGCCCGCCCTAGGTGAAAAACTGTTTTTT CASSFGGPALGEKLFF
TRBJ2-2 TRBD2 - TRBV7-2 TGTGCCAGCAGCTCGCCCGCAGGTGCGGGAGGGCCTATCGGGGAGCTGTTTTTT CASSSPAGAGGPIGELFF
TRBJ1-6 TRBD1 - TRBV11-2 TGTGCCAGCAGCTTGAGAACAGGGGGCGTTGATTCACCCCTCCACTTT CASSLRTGGVDSPLHF